Following are 15 T cell receptor beta chains from one sample sequenced in a study of T cells expressing NK-cell markers. TCRdb reprocessed the 5' RACE reads, keeping one entry per CDR3 protein, no DNA. The sample data list approximately 460,000 distinct CDR3 sequences. The specimen sequenced was blood T cells: a sorted CD56 or NKG2C T cell subset, CD4+ or CD8+ T cells, or bulk PBMC T cells (not recorded which). These receptors came from a woman between 18 and 69 years old in good health.

V and J are TRBV28 and TRBJ2-7; TCRdb lists TRBD1, though no DNA is available to test this call. The CDR3 has 15 residues. Germline CDR1 reads MDHEN; CDR2 reads SYDVKM. The CDR3 here is CASKLGTGDSYEQYF.

The chain has TRBV5-1 and TRBJ2-1; TCRdb names TRBD1, which stays unverified in the absence of DNA. CDR3 length: 16 residues. Germline CDR1 is SGHRS and CDR2 is YFSETQ. CDR3 amino acids: CASSFRAPGSYNEQFF.

This rearrangement joins TRBV24-1 to TRBJ2-1; lacking DNA, the TRBD1 call made by TCRdb goes unchecked. The CDR3 extends over 17 amino acids. From germline, CDR1 is KGHDR and CDR2 SFDVKD. CDR3 residues: CATSGSPGQGAYNEQFF.

V usage is TRBV20-1 and J usage is TRBJ1-5; TCRdb's D gene call, TRBD1, goes unchecked for lack of DNA. Germline CDR1 reads DFQATT; CDR2 reads SNEGSKA (reference sequence). CDR3 length equals 13 residues. The CDR3 sequence: CSARPRDMAPPHF.

The chain joins TRBV29-1 to TRBJ2-1; the D call of TRBD2 rests on TCRdb alone, since no DNA is present to check it. The germline V gene has CDR1 SQVTM and CDR2 ANQGSEA. CDR3 length equals 14 residues. The CDR3 region is CSVGGTSGSSEQFF.

The V gene is TRBV9, the J gene TRBJ2-1; the TRBD1 assignment by TCRdb is unverifiable without DNA. The length of the CDR3 is 14 residues. CDR1 SGDLS and CDR2 YYNGEE come from the germline V gene. CDR3 residues: CASSVQGLPHEQFF. Complete variable domain (other parts from reference TRBV9 and TRBJ2-1): DSGVTQTPKHLITATGQRVTLRCSPRSGDLSVYWYQQSLDQGLQFLIQYYNGEERAKGNILERFSAQQFPDLHSELNLSSLELGDSALYFCASSVQGLPHEQFFGPGTRLTVL.

This rearrangement joins TRBV19 to TRBJ1-1. CDR1 LNHDA and CDR2 SQIVND come from the germline V gene (reference sequence). This CDR3 comprises 14 residues. The CDR3 here is CASSQRAGVTEAFF.

The genes are TRBV4-2 and TRBJ2-5; TCRdb indicates TRBD2, and absent DNA this call remains unverified. The CDR3 sequence is 14 residues long. Germline CDR1 and CDR2: LGHNA and YNFKEQ. The CDR3 region is CASSQGSGGETQYF.

The rearrangement joins TRBV6-2 or TRBV6-3 to TRBJ2-1; TCRdb lists TRBD1, though no DNA is available to test this call. The CDR3 has 14 residues. The germline V gene has CDR1 MNHEY and CDR2 SVGEGT. The CDR3 loop is CASSIRDPYNEQFF.

The chain is built from TRBV6-5 and TRBJ2-1; absent DNA, TCRdb's TRBD1 call cannot be checked. The germline V gene encodes CDR1 MNHEY and CDR2 SVGAGI. This CDR3 contains 16 residues. The CDR3 loop reads CASSYSRAGSYNEQFF.

This chain connects TRBV5-1 to TRBJ1-3. Per germline, CDR1 SGHRS and CDR2 YFSETQ. The CDR3 is 17 residues long. The CDR3 reads CASSRLPADSPGNTIYF. The full variable domain, with the rest looked up from reference TRBV5-1 and TRBJ1-3, is KAGVTQTPRYLIKTRGQQVTLSCSPISGHRSVSWYQQTPGQGLQFLFEYFSETQRNKGNFPGRFSGRQFSNSRSEMNVSTLELGDSALYLCASSRLPADSPGNTIYFGEGSWLTVV.

The chain links TRBV7-3 to TRBJ2-5; the TRBD1 assignment by TCRdb is unverifiable without DNA. CDR3 length equals 14 residues. Germline CDR1 is SGHTA and CDR2 is FQGTGA. The CDR3 is CASSQDRVAETQYF.

The chain has TRBV28 and TRBJ1-1; without DNA, the TCRdb call of TRBD1 cannot be checked. This CDR3 comprises 13 residues. CDR1 and CDR2 from the germline V gene are MDHEN and SYDVKM. The CDR3 is CASSFDSNTEAFF.

The chain joins TRBV29-1 to TRBJ1-2; TCRdb returns TRBD1, unconfirmable since there is no DNA. The germline V gene encodes CDR1 SQVTM and CDR2 ANQGSEA. This CDR3 comprises 16 residues. The CDR3 region is CSVGGVGQGRDYGYTF.

The V and J genes are TRBV7-2 and TRBJ2-3. This CDR3 has 12 residues. From germline, CDR1 is SGHTA and CDR2 FQGNSA. Here the CDR3 reads CASSPQSDTQYF. The complete variable domain, with remaining parts taken from reference TRBV7-2 and TRBJ2-3, reads GAGVSQSPSNKVTEKGKDVELRCDPISGHTALYWYRQSLGQGLEFLIYFQGNSAPDKSGLPSDRFSAERTGGSVSTLTIQRTQQEDSAVYLCASSPQSDTQYFGPGTRLTVL.